The source of this TCR beta chain is a study of T cells after yellow fever vaccination (dated by TCRdb to about 2019). With regard to the full study: The SMART-Seq v4 Ultra Low Input RNA kit was used to prepare libraries from fractions with low cell numbers. To track T-cell clones before and after primary and booster YFV17D yellow fever vaccination, bulk TCR alpha and beta repertoires were sequenced longitudinally. Two healthy male donors, one aged 18 to 30 and one aged 30 to 40 years, made up the cohort. Bulk PBMC replicates and cell subsets were isolated from blood drawn at multiple timepoints before and after both primary and secondary immunization.

The sample's treatment or condition label is to be understood as: live attenuated yellow fever vaccine strain. At each blood-draw timepoint, two biological replicates of bulk PBMCs were collected. A standard Ficoll-Paque protocol was used to isolate PBMCs from peripheral blood. TriZol was used to extract RNA from bulk PBMCs, from CD4 and CD8 fractions, and from dextramer-positive and dextramer-negative fractions. This clonotype was seen many times. Its antigen has not been determined. Within one base of it there is no much larger clone, and no base qualities were kept. Sequenced on an Illumina NovaSeq 6000. TCR cDNA was synthesized by 5'RACE template switching, which introduced a universal primer site and unique molecular identifiers. Priming of cDNA synthesis was performed from both the TCR alpha and TCR beta constant segments. Two PCR steps were used to amplify libraries, with sample barcodes and sequencing adapters being added in the second step. Sequencing of the libraries was done on either Illumina HiSeq 2500 (2x100 bp) or NovaSeq (2x150 bp). The published analysis was carried out like this. MIGEC handled demultiplexing of reads and collapsing into UMI consensus sequences, while MiXCR performed V(D)J alignment. Vaccine-responding clonotypes were defined with edgeR using replicate PBMC samples, requiring FDR below 0.01 and a log2 fold change above 5 up to day 15. Each bulk clonotype received a CD4 or CD8 identity based on whether the sequenced CD4 or CD8 repertoire contained that clonotype at higher abundance. In-frame beta chains were kept once TCRdb had trimmed the public reads at Q25 with fastp and called clones with MiXCR. Under each unique CDR3 protein, matching rows form one entry showing the most common genes and DNA. The V and J calls and clone size are TCRdb's, not the authors'. The sample profile shows around 320,000 distinct CDR3 sequences; 4% to 5.5% of them were found once. Together, the top ten hold roughly a fifth of the sample.

The full study reports these points: Most clones expanded after primary vaccination (about 95% of CD4 and roughly 90% of CD8) were re-detected after the booster, suggesting that broad memory maintenance occurred. A small share of clonotypes was detected in both CD4 and CD8 compartments, with the overlap likely arising from convergent recombination. Computational filtering was required because FACS-sorted repertoires could contain abundant contaminating clonotypes from the bulk population. The study included only two donors, which limits how far the findings can be generalized. Compared with the primary T-cell response, the secondary T-cell response was weaker but faster, peaking on day 5 rather than day 15.

The CDR3, from cysteine to phenylalanine, totals 14 residues. Here the CDR3 DNA is all that survives: 42 bases in frame from base 1. CDR1 and CDR2 are read off the germline V gene as MNHEY and SVGAGI. V is clipped by 0 bases and J by 8 bases, and the sequence between their germline boundaries is 11 bases long. The origin of this receptor is a man between 18 and 35 years old who received the YFV17D yellow fever vaccine. The rearranged chain carries TRBV6-5 and TRBJ2-1; a weak D assignment points to TRBD2 (5 bases agree). Source: PBMCs, taken 15 days after the yellow fever booster vaccination. CDR3 reads: CASSYSLAQDEQFF. The DNA reads as follows: TGTGCCAGCAGTTACTCGCTAGCCCAGGATGAGCAGTTCTTC.